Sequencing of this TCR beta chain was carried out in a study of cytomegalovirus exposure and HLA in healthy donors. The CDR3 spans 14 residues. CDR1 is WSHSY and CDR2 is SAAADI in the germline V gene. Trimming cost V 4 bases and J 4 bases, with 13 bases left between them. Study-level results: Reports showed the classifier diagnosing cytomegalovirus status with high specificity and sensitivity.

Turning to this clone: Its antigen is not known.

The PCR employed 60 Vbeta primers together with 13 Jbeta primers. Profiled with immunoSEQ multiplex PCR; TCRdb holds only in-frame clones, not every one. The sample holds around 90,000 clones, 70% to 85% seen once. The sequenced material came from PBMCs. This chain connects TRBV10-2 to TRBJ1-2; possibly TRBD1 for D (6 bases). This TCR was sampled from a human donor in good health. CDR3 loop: CASSVARGTYGYTF. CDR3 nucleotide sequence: TGCGCCAGCAGTGTGGCCAGGGGAACCTATGGCTACACCTTC.